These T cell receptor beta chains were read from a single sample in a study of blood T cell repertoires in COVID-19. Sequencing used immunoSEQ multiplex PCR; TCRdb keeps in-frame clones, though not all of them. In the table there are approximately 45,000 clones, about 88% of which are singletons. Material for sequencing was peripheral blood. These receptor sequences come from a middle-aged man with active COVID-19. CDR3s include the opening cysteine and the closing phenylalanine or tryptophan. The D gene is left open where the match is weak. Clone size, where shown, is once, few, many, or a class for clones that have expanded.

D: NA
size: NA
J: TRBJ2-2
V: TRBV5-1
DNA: TGCGCCAGCAGCTTACACGGGACAAGCATTAACACCGGGGAGCTGTTTTTT
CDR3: CASSLHGTSINTGELFF

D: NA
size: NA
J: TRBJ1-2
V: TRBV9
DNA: TGTGCCAGCAGCTCGGACAAACACTATGGCTACACCTTC
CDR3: CASSSDKHYGYTF

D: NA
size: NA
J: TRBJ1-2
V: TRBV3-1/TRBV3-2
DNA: TGTGCCAGCAGCCAAAATCGAGCTAACTATGGCTACACCTTC
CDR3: CASSQNRANYGYTF

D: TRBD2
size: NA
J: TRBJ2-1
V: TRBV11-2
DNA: TGTGCCAGCAGCTTAATGGAGGCTAGCGGGAGGACGGGGCGAAATGAGCAGTTCTTC
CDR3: CASSLMEASGRTGRNEQFF

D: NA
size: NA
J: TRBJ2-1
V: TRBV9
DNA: TGTGCCAGCAGTCCAAGCGGTACCTACAATGAGCAGTTCTTC
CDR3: CASSPSGTYNEQFF

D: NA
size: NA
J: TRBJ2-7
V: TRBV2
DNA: TGTGCCAGCAGTTGGCCCGAGACAGGTAGCTCCTACGAGCAGTACTTC
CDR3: CASSWPETGSSYEQYF

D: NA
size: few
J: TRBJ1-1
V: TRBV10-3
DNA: TGTGCCATCAGTGACCCTGGGAGTAGCACTGAAGCTTTCTTT
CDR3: CAISDPGSSTEAFF

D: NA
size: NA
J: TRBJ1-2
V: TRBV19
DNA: TGTGCCAGTAGCGCTACCCTAGCAGGGGAAGGCTACACCTTC
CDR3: CASSATLAGEGYTF

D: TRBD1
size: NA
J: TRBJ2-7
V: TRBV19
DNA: TGTGCCAGTAGTTCCGGGACAGGGTACTACGAGCAGTACTTC
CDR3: CASSSGTGYYEQYF

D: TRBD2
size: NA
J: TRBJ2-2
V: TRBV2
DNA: TGTGCCAGTGGGCGGGAGGGAAACACCGGGGAGCTGTTTTTT
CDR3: CASGREGNTGELFF

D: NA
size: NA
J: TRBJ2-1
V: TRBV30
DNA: TGTGCCTGGAGCATCGGACTCCGGGATGAGCAGTTCTTC
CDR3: CAWSIGLRDEQFF

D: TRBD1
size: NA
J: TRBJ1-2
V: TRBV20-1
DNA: TGCAGTGCTATTGACAGGGGGCCCGCTTCGTATGGCTACACCTTC
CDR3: CSAIDRGPASYGYTF

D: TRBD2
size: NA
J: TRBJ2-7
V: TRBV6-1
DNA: TGTGCCAGCAGTGGTCTAGCGGGAGGGCGCTCCTACGAGCAGTACTTC
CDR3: CASSGLAGGRSYEQYF

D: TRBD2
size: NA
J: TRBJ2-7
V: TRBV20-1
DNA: TGCAGTGCTAGTCCGGGACTAGCCTCCTACGAGCAGTACTTC
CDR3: CSASPGLASYEQYF

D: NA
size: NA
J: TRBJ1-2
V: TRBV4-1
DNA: TGCGCCAGCAGCCAAGATATTTGGACTTACCGAAACTATGGCTACACCTTC
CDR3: CASSQDIWTYRNYGYTF

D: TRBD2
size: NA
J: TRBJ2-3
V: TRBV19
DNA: TGTGCCAGTAGTACATTTCCCGGGGGACTAGCAGGAGCAAAAGATACGCAGTATTTT
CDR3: CASSTFPGGLAGAKDTQYF

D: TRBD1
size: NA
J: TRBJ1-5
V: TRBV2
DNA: TGTGCCAGCAGACAGGGGCAGGTTATCGGTCAGCCCCAGCATTTT
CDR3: CASRQGQVIGQPQHF

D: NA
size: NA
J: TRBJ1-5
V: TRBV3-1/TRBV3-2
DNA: TGTGCCAGCAGCCGAGACGGGACTCAGGGGCCCCAGCATTTT
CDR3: CASSRDGTQGPQHF

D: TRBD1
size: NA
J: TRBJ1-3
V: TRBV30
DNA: TGTGCCTGGAGGCCCTGGACAGGGGGAAACACCATATATTTT
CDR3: CAWRPWTGGNTIYF

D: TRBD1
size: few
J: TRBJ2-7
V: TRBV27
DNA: TGTGCCAGCAGTCCAGACAGGGACGAGCAGTACTTC
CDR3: CASSPDRDEQYF

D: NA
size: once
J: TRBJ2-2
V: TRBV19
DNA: TGTGCCAGTAGTATAGTAGGGGCTAACACCGGGGAGCTGTTTTTT
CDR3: CASSIVGANTGELFF

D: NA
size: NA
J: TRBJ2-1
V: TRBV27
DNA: TGTGCCAGCAGCTACAGGACCTACAATGAGCAGTTCTTC
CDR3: CASSYRTYNEQFF

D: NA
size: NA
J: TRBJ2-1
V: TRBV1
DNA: TGCACCAGCAGAGATAGCGGGAGTGGGTACAATGAGCAGTTCTTC
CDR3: CTSRDSGSGYNEQFF

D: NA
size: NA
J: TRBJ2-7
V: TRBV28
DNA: TGTGCCAGCAGAACCGCAGCGAGCTACGAGCAGTACTTC
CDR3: CASRTAASYEQYF

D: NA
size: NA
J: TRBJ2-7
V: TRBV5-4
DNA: TGTGCCAGCAGCCCCGGTGTCCGCGGGGAGCAGTACTTC
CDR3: CASSPGVRGEQYF

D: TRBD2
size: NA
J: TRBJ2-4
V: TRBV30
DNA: TGTGCCTGGAGCCTCGGACTAGCGGGAACCTTAGCCAAAAACATTCAGTACTTC
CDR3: CAWSLGLAGTLAKNIQYF

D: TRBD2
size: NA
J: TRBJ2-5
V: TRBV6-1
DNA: TGTGCCAGCAGTGGGCTGACTAGCGGGAGGGGGGTGGAGACCCAGTACTTC
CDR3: CASSGLTSGRGVETQYF

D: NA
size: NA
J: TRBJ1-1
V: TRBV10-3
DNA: TGTGCCATCAGTGACCTCCCGGGAGACTTGAAGAGGTTGAAAGCTTTCTTT
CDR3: CAISDLPGDLKRLKAFF

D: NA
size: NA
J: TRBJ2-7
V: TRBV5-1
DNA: TGCGCCAGCAGTCTGGACGGGGGGCTCTACGAGCAGTACTTC
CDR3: CASSLDGGLYEQYF

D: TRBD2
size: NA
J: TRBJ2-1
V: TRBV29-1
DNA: TGCAGCGTCAACACGCGACTAGCGGGCTCCCGTCCGTTCTTC
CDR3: CSVNTRLAGSRPFF

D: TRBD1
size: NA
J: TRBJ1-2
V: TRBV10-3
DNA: TGTGCCATCAGTAGGGGGCAGATGATGGACCTCTATGGCTACACCTTC
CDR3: CAISRGQMMDLYGYTF

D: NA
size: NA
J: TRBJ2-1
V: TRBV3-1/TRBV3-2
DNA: TGTGCCAGCAGCCTGAGCTACTACAATGAGCAGTTCTTC
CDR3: CASSLSYYNEQFF

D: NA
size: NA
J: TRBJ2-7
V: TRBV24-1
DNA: TGTGCCACCAACAGGACCGTACCCTACGAGCAGTACTTC
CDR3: CATNRTVPYEQYF

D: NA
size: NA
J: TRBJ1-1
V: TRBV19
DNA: TGTGCCAGTAGTTTCGACGGGTTGAACACTGAAGCTTTCTTT
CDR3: CASSFDGLNTEAFF

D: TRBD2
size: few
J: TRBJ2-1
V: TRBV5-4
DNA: TGTGCCAGCAGCGGGGGACTAGCGGTCTACAATGAGCAGTTCTTC
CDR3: CASSGGLAVYNEQFF

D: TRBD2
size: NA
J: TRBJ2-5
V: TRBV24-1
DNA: TGTGCCACCCGGTCCAGCGGGAGAGGAGAGACCCAGTACTTC
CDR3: CATRSSGRGETQYF

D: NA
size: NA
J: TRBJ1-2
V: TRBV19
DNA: TGTGCCAGTAGTATGCGGGGCAACTATGGCTACACCTTC
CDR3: CASSMRGNYGYTF

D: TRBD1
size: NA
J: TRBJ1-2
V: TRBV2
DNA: TGTGCCAGAGGAAGACAGGGGGCGCTCAGGTCGGGGCGCTCAGCTAACTATGGCTACACCTTC
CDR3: CARGRQGALRSGRSANYGYTF

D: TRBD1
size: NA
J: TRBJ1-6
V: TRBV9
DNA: TGTGCCAGCAGCGTAGATTCAGGGACAGGAGGCTCACCCCTCCACTTT
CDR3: CASSVDSGTGGSPLHF

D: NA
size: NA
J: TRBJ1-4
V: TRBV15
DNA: TGTGCCACCAGCAGGGATGCGGGGACCTTTAATGAAAAACTGTTTTTT
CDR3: CATSRDAGTFNEKLFF

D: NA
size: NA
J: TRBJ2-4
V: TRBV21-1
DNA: TGTGCCAGCAAGGGGAGGGGCGCGGACATTCAGTACTTC
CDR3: CASKGRGADIQYF

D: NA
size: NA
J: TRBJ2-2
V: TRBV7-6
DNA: TGTGCCAGCAGCCTCCGGACTCCCCCGCTCACCGGGGAGCTGTTTTTT
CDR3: CASSLRTPPLTGELFF

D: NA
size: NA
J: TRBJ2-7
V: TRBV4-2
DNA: TGTGCCAGCAGCCAAGAGAACAGATTCTCCTACGAGCAGTACTTC
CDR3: CASSQENRFSYEQYF

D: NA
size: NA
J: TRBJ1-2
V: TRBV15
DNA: TGTGCCACCAGCAGGTCAGGGACATTCCTCCCCGGGGGCTACACCTTC
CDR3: CATSRSGTFLPGGYTF

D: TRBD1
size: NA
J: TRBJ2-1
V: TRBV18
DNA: TGTGCCAGCTCATCCGGGACAGGGATCGATGAGCAGTTCTTC
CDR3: CASSSGTGIDEQFF

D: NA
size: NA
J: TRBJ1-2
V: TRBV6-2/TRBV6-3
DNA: TGTGCCAGCAGTTACGGGGCAGGGGTCAATAACTATGGCTACACCTTC
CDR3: CASSYGAGVNNYGYTF

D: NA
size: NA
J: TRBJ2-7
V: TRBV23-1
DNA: TGCGCCAGCAGTCCTCGTCGCCCAGGGAGGAACTACGAGCAGTACTTC
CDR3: CASSPRRPGRNYEQYF

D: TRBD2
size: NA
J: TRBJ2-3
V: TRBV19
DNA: TGTGCCAGTAGTATAGATCTAGCGGGGGTATACGGTAGCACAGATACGCAGTATTTT
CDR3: CASSIDLAGVYGSTDTQYF

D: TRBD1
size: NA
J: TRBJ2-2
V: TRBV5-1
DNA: TGCGCCAGCAGCGCCGACAGGGGAGAAGGCACCGGGGAGCTGTTTTTT
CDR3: CASSADRGEGTGELFF

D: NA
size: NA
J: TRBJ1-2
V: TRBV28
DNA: TGTGCCAGCCTTAGGGGGTATGGCTACACCTTC
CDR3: CASLRGYGYTF

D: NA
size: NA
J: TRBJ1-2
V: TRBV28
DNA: TGTGCCAGCAGTTTATGGACCCAGACAGTAGTCTATGGCTACACCTTC
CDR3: CASSLWTQTVVYGYTF

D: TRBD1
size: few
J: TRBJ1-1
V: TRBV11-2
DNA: TGTGCCAGCAGCTTGACAGGGGAGACTGAAGCTTTCTTT
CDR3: CASSLTGETEAFF

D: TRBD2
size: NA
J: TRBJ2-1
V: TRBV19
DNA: TGTGCCAGTAGTATTAGCGGGAGAGACGGAGGTGAGCAGTTCTTC
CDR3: CASSISGRDGGEQFF